These 29 T cell receptor beta chains were all obtained from the same sample, sequenced in a study of response to subunit inactivated influenza vaccine. From the RT-PCR reads, TCRdb called clonotypes with MiXCR, one entry per CDR3 protein. The table records around 540,000 distinct CDR3 sequences, over 9.5% of them present only once. This sample comprised PBMCs from blood, obtained on the day of vaccination. These receptor sequences come from a man aged 50 to 60 who received an inactivated influenza vaccine.

The chain employs TRBV18 and TRBJ2-7, with TRBD1 as a possible D gene (6 bases). V was clipped by 5 bases and J by 2 bases, with 13 bases between them. The germline CDR1 and CDR2 sequences are KGHSH and LQKENI. The CDR3 covers 14 residues. CDR3 sequence: CASSSATGTYEQYF. CDR3 nucleotide sequence: TGTGCCAGCTCAAGTGCCACAGGGACCTACGAGCAGTACTTC.

CDR3 coding DNA: TGTGCCAGCTCACCCCCCGGGCGCTCTGCGGGAGAGACCCAGTACTTC. Translating it yields CASSPPGRSAGETQYF. The chain carries TRBV18 and TRBJ2-5; a weak D match, TRBD2 (5 bases). The CDR3 spans 16 residues. Trimming took off 3 bases at V and 4 bases at J, with 18 bases between the two ends. The germline CDR1 and CDR2 sequences are KGHSH and LQKENI.

V usage is TRBV7-9 and J usage is TRBJ1-5; possibly TRBD1 for D (6 bases). The CDR3 extends over 13 amino acids. The V gene lost 4 bases and the J gene lost 5 bases, with 9 bases spanning the gap. Per germline, CDR1 SEHNR and CDR2 FQNEAQ (reference sequence). The DNA of the CDR3 is TGTGCCAGCAGCTCGGGGGCTCATCAGCCCCAGCATTTT. Translation: CASSSGAHQPQHF.

This sequence joins TRBV15 and TRBJ2-7; 8 bases align to TRBD1. Looked up from germline, CDR1 is LNHNV and CDR2 is YYDKDF (reference sequence). The CDR3 contains 15 residues. J gave up 3 bases and V 0 bases, and 4 bases lay outside the gene matches. The CDR3, as DNA: TGTGCCACCAGCAGAGAACACGACAGGGGCTACGAGCAGTACTTC. The encoded protein is CATSREHDRGYEQYF.

V gene TRBV6-5 combines with J gene TRBJ1-2, with a possible D match to TRBD1 (5 bases). Germline-derived CDR1 and CDR2 are MNHEY and SVGAGI. The CDR3 runs 13 residues. With 2 bases removed from V and 6 bases from J, the gap between germline ends came to 10 bases. CDR3 coding DNA: TGTGCCAGCAGTTACGCAGGGCAGGATGGCTACACCTTC. Its translation is CASSYAGQDGYTF.

This clonotype was seen a few times. V and J are TRBV15 and TRBJ1-2; D is ambiguous. V shed 5 bases and J shed 2 bases, with 15 bases lying between them. The CDR3 contains 15 residues. Germline V gene sequence: CDR1 LNHNV, CDR2 YYDKDF (reference sequence). The CDR3 protein is CATSRQSRANYGYTF. For the CDR3, the DNA is TGTGCCACCAGCCGACAAAGCCGGGCCAACTATGGCTACACCTTC.

The chain employs TRBV7-2 and TRBJ2-4, with TRBD1 matching 10 bases. Germline CDR1 is SGHTA and CDR2 is FQGNSA. CDR3 size: 16 residues. The V and J ends lost 4 bases and 2 bases, in that order; junction bases with no gene match: 5. This CDR3 is CASSSRTGGTKNIQYF. Written as DNA, the CDR3 is TGTGCCAGCAGCTCTCGGACAGGGGGTACCAAAAACATTCAGTACTTC.

This clonotype was counted only a few times. The chain uses TRBV7-2 and TRBJ2-7; 10 bases line up with TRBD1. The V segment lost 1 base and the J segment 4 bases; nucleotides outside the gene matches: 4. Looked up from germline, CDR1 is SGHTA and CDR2 is FQGNSA. The CDR3 totals 15 residues. The chain's CDR3 is CASSLGTGGRYEQYF. The CDR3 region has the DNA TGTGCCAGCAGCTTAGGGACAGGGGGTCGGTACGAGCAGTACTTC.

This clonotype was observed a few times. The V gene is TRBV12-3 or TRBV12-4, the J gene TRBJ1-5, with D possibly TRBD1 on 6 matching bases. The CDR3 is 15 residues long. V was shortened by 6 bases and J by 2 bases, with 14 bases between the two germline ends. CDR3 region: CASRSAGAGNQPQHF. The CDR3 DNA follows: TGTGCCAGCAGATCGGCGGGGGCTGGCAATCAGCCCCAGCATTTT.

The chain employs TRBV5-1 and TRBJ2-2; D may be TRBD1 (6 bases). The ends were cut back, 0 bases at V and 6 bases at J, with 12 bases in the middle. Looked up from germline, CDR1 is SGHRS and CDR2 is YFSETQ. The CDR3 loop spans 15 amino acids. CDR3 in DNA: TGCGCCAGCAGCTTGGTGCAGGGGAATTCCGGGGAGCTGTTTTTT. Protein: CASSLVQGNSGELFF.

This chain connects TRBV12-3 or TRBV12-4 to TRBJ2-5; 9 nucleotides align to TRBD1. The CDR3 has 13 residues. V lost 5 bases to trimming and J lost 9 bases; unmatched junction nucleotides: 7. The CDR3: CASSRDRGVPQYF. As DNA, the CDR3 is TGTGCCAGCAGTCGAGACAGGGGGGTGCCCCAGTACTTC.

This clonotype was seen once. The CDR3 sequence is CASNYGGLTQETQYF. The CDR3 nucleotides are TGTGCCAGCAATTATGGGGGGTTAACCCAAGAGACCCAGTACTTC. The V and J genes are TRBV12-3 or TRBV12-4 and TRBJ2-5, with a weak D call TRBD2 (6 bases). This CDR3 is 15 amino acids long. The ends were cut back, 7 bases at V and 1 base at J, with 16 bases in the middle.

A note on this clonotype: The junction does not match germline at one end; this may be a read error. V usage is TRBV7-2 and J usage is TRBJ2-4; 14 bases align to TRBD2. From germline, CDR1 is SGHTA and CDR2 FQGNSA. The CDR3 covers 14 residues. The chain's CDR3 is CASSLQTSGGAWDF. The CDR3 DNA reads TGTGCCAGCAGCTTACAGACTAGCGGGGGGGCCTGGGACTTC.

V usage is TRBV6-2 or TRBV6-3 and J usage is TRBJ1-2; D remains ambiguous. The CDR3 has 12 residues. CDR1 and CDR2 from the germline V gene are MNHEY and SVGEGT. Between the trimmed V and J ends, which lost 6 bases and 10 bases, there was a span of 15 bases. Written as DNA, the CDR3 is TGTGCCAGCAGCAACACGGCGGCAGACTACACCTTC. Translated: CASSNTAADYTF.

V and J are TRBV12-3 or TRBV12-4 and TRBJ2-7; D tentatively fits TRBD1 or TRBD2 (5 bases each). V was trimmed by 4 bases and J by 6 bases, leaving 16 bases between them. The CDR3 loop spans 14 amino acids. CDR3 DNA: TGTGCCAGCAGTTGGGACGGGACCGCGGGCGAGCAGTACTTC. Translated: CASSWDGTAGEQYF.

This clonotype came up a few times. The genes are TRBV30 and TRBJ2-5; D assignment may be TRBD1 or TRBD2 (6 bases each). Germline V gene sequence: CDR1 GTSNPN, CDR2 SVGIG (reference sequence). CDR3 length: 14 amino acids. The V gene lost 1 base and the J gene lost 4 bases, with 13 bases spanning the gap. The CDR3 DNA follows: TGTGCCTGGAGTGGGAATGGGGGGCTAGAGACCCAGTACTTC. Translation gives CAWSGNGGLETQYF.

In this sample, this clonotype turned up a few times. V is TRBV12-3 or TRBV12-4 and J is TRBJ2-1, with 7 bases aligning to TRBD1. This CDR3 is 13 amino acids long. Trimming removed 5 bases from V and 8 bases from J; junction bases left unmatched: 6. As DNA, the CDR3 is TGTGCCAGCAGTCATACAGGGGACCATGAGCAGTTCTTC. Protein: CASSHTGDHEQFF.

In its sample, this clonotype was seen a few times. The V call is TRBV2, the J call TRBJ2-1, with 12 bases lining up with TRBD1. The CDR3 is 15 amino acids. In germline, CDR1 is SNHLY, CDR2 FYNNEI. V shed 6 bases and J 6 bases; nucleotides not matched to a gene: 6. CDR3: CASRGGTGGGNEQFF. In DNA, the CDR3 is TGTGCCAGCAGGGGGGGGACAGGGGGCGGCAATGAGCAGTTCTTC.

This clonotype was seen only a few times. The chain combines TRBV28 with TRBJ2-7; D possibly corresponds to TRBD1 (5 bases). V lost 6 bases and J 2 bases, leaving 8 bases between the germline ends. The CDR3 extends over 12 amino acids. Germline CDR1 MDHEN, CDR2 SYDVKM. CDR3 sequence (DNA): TGTGCCAGCAGGTTACAGGCCTACGAGCAGTACTTC. Translated: CASRLQAYEQYF.

This chain uses TRBV7-6 with TRBJ2-5; D might be TRBD2 (7 bases). Trimming removed 5 bases at V and 4 bases at J, with 20 bases between. The CDR3 sequence is 16 residues long. From germline, CDR1 is SGHVS and CDR2 FNYEAQ. CDR3 amino acids: CASSEGGLSEGETQYF. DNA of the CDR3: TGTGCCAGCAGCGAGGGGGGGTTAAGCGAAGGAGAGACCCAGTACTTC.

This clonotype was counted a few times. The chain joins TRBV29-1 to TRBJ2-5; perhaps TRBD2 as D (6 bases). The CDR3 loop spans 15 amino acids. From germline, CDR1 is SQVTM and CDR2 ANQGSEA. V was pared by 1 base and J by 4 bases, with 16 bases between. CDR3 sequence reads: CSVEGVRGLGETQYF. DNA for the CDR3: TGCAGCGTTGAAGGGGTTCGGGGGTTGGGAGAGACCCAGTACTTC.

The chain is built from TRBV4-3 and TRBJ2-7; a possible D gene is TRBD2 (7 bases). CDR3 length: 15 residues. Between the trimmed V and J ends, which lost 1 base and 6 bases, there was a span of 16 bases. Per germline, CDR1 LGHNA and CDR2 YSLEER. In nucleotides, the CDR3 is TGCGCCAGCAGCCAAGGAAGGAGTAGGGGGGGCGAGCAGTACTTC. It translates to CASSQGRSRGGEQYF.

The rearrangement uses TRBV9 and TRBJ2-1; 7 bases map to TRBD2. The CDR3 is 16 residues long. The V gene's germline CDR1 is SGDLS and CDR2 YYNGEE. With V trimmed by 2 bases and J by 3 bases, 8 bases remained unmatched. DNA for the CDR3: TGTGCCAGCAGCGTTGATCCGACTAGCAGCTACAATGAGCAGTTCTTC. This codes for CASSVDPTSSYNEQFF.

The gene calls are TRBV5-1 and TRBJ2-1, with 8 bases that match TRBD2. Germline V gives CDR1 SGHRS, CDR2 YFSETQ. This CDR3 has 14 residues. Trimming cost V 1 base and J 9 bases; bases outside gene matches: 6. Written as DNA, the CDR3 is TGCGCCAGCAGCTTGACTAGCGGCGGGGGTGAGCAGTTCTTC. As protein: CASSLTSGGGEQFF.

This clonotype has just a few counts. The rearrangement uses TRBV7-2 and TRBJ2-7; a weak D match, TRBD2 (5 bases). Germline V gene data show CDR1 as SGHTA and CDR2 as FQGNSA. V was trimmed by 4 bases and J by 6 bases, leaving 16 bases between them. The CDR3 loop spans 14 amino acids. CDR3 sequence (DNA): TGTGCCAGCAGCTCGGACTCCAATTTGGGCGAGCAGTACTTC. It specifies CASSSDSNLGEQYF.

The genes are TRBV5-6 and TRBJ2-3, with a possible D match to TRBD1 (5 bases). The CDR3 runs 16 residues. The germline V and J ends were trimmed by 5 bases and 0 bases, with 16 bases remaining between them. CDR1 is SGHDT, CDR2 YYEEEE, per germline. The CDR3: CASRDPLTASTDTQYF. For the CDR3, the DNA is TGTGCCAGCAGGGACCCCCTGACAGCTAGCACAGATACGCAGTATTTT.

Comments on this clonotype: Being one base from a much bigger clone, this may be a read error. The chain recombines TRBV29-1 with TRBJ2-7; D is possibly TRBD1 or TRBD2 (6 bases each). CDR3 length: 12 amino acids. The germline V gene encodes CDR1 SQVTM and CDR2 ANQGSEA. Here the CDR3 DNA reads TGCAGCATTGAAGAGGGGGGCTACGAGCAGTACTTC. Its protein product is CSIEEGGYEQYF.

The rearrangement links TRBV6-5 to TRBJ2-1, with unresolved D. The CDR3 length is 13 residues. In germline, CDR1 is MNHEY, CDR2 SVGAGI. V was pared by 6 bases and J by 7 bases, with 13 bases between. CDR3 DNA sequence: TGTGCCAGCAGCTTAGGCCCAAGGAATGAGCAGTTCTTC. Translating it yields CASSLGPRNEQFF.

CDR3 in amino acids: CASRPPGQWMEQYF. CDR3 nucleotides: TGTGCCAGCCGCCCCCCGGGACAATGGATGGAGCAGTACTTC. V usage is TRBV7-9 and J usage is TRBJ2-7; possible D gene TRBD1, 6 bases. This CDR3 has 14 amino acids. Germline CDR1 reads SEHNR; CDR2 reads FQNEAQ (reference sequence). V lost 8 bases and J lost 7, with 21 bases in between.